Listed here are 14 T cell receptor beta chains from one sample, sequenced in a study of early stage breast cancer tumors. The data were produced by immunoSEQ multiplex PCR, yet TCRdb's version contains in-frame clones alone and is incomplete. There are roughly 40,000 clones in the sample; approximately 78% occur only once, and about 7.8% lies in the top ten. The specimen was blood. These receptors were obtained from a person aged 45-60 years with breast cancer.

The chain links TRBV5-1 to TRBJ2-3; 7 bases are shared with TRBD2. This CDR3 is built from 15 residues. J gave up 5 bases and V 0 bases, and 6 bases lay outside the gene matches. Germline V lookup: CDR1 SGHRS, CDR2 YFSETQ. The CDR3 here is CASSLGRELGDTQYF. DNA for the CDR3: TGCGCCAGCAGCTTGGGGCGGGAGCTAGGAGATACGCAGTATTTT.

This clone showed up just once. This sequence joins TRBV5-1 and TRBJ2-1; 8 bases align to TRBD2. Unmatched junction bases numbered 19, after V lost 0 bases and J lost 5 bases. The CDR3 extends over 20 amino acids. Germline CDR1 is SGHRS and CDR2 is YFSETQ. This chain's CDR3 is CASSLARVLGGTSRDNEQFF. CDR3 DNA: TGCGCCAGCAGCTTGGCTAGGGTATTGGGCGGGACTAGTCGCGACAATGAGCAGTTCTTC.

The J gene is TRBJ1-4, the V gene TRBV5-5, with a possible D match to TRBD1 (6 bases). Looked up from germline, CDR1 is SGHKS and CDR2 is YYEKEE (reference sequence). The V end lost 7 bases, the J end lost 5 bases, and 18 bases lay between the germline ends. The CDR3 is 15 residues long. The DNA of the CDR3 is TGTGCCAGCGGCAACCTAGGGGGGGGGAATGAAAAACTGTTTTTT. Translating gives CASGNLGGGNEKLFF.

The chain links TRBV2 to TRBJ2-3; TRBD2 matches 13 bases. Germline values: CDR1 SNHLY, CDR2 FYNNEI. The V and J ends lost 6 bases and 4 bases, in that order; junction bases with no gene match: 10. This CDR3 contains 17 residues. The CDR3 nucleotides read TGTGCCAGCAGGACTAGCGGGGGGTCCGGTTGGGCAGATACGCAGTATTTT. This sequence encodes CASRTSGGSGWADTQYF. Using reference TRBV2 and TRBJ2-3 for the parts outside the CDR3, the full variable domain is EPEVTQTPSHQVTQMGQEVILRCVPISNHLYFYWYRQILGQKVEFLVSFYNNEISEKSEIFDDQFSVERPDGSNFTLKIRSTKLEDSAMYFCASRTSGGSGWADTQYFGPGTRLTVL.

The J gene is TRBJ1-1, the V gene TRBV2; weak D call: TRBD1 (6 bases). Trimming shortened V by 2 bases and J by 1 base, and 8 bases separated the two germline ends. In germline, CDR1 is SNHLY, CDR2 FYNNEI. This CDR3 has 14 residues. CDR3 nucleotide sequence: TGTGCCAGCAGTGAAACGACAGGGAACACTGAAGCTTTCTTT. Translated: CASSETTGNTEAFF.

This clone has a single count. The chain has TRBV19 and TRBJ1-1, with 10 bases lining up with TRBD1. Germline-derived CDR1 and CDR2 are LNHDA and SQIVND (reference sequence). With 5 bases clipped from V and 4 bases from J, the junction kept 10 bases outside the gene matches. This CDR3 is built from 16 residues. CDR3 region: CASSPRDRGIGTEAFF. CDR3 bases: TGTGCCAGTAGTCCCCGGGACAGGGGAATCGGCACTGAAGCTTTCTTT.

This clone was observed a few times. The V gene is TRBV9, the J gene TRBJ1-4, with D possibly being TRBD1 (5 bases). CDR1 and CDR2 from the germline V gene are SGDLS and YYNGEE. The V and J ends lost 5 bases and 4 bases respectively, with 6 bases between them. The CDR3 length is 12 residues. CDR3 residues: CASRGDNEKLFF. CDR3 nucleotides: TGTGCCAGCAGAGGGGATAATGAAAAACTGTTTTTT.

V gene TRBV19 combines with J gene TRBJ2-3, with 10 bases matching TRBD2. Germline V gives CDR1 LNHDA, CDR2 SQIVND (reference sequence). J was trimmed by 5 bases and V by 5 bases; bases with no gene match: 7. The CDR3 contains 15 residues. In DNA form, the CDR3 reads TGTGCCAGTAGTCAAGGGACTAGCGTCGGAGATACGCAGTATTTT. Protein: CASSQGTSVGDTQYF.

This chain uses TRBV6-5 with TRBJ1-6; D possibly corresponds to TRBD1 (5 bases). Germline CDR1 and CDR2: MNHEY and SVGAGI. V gave up 4 bases and J gave up 6 bases, with 13 bases separating them. The CDR3 is 15 amino acids. CDR3 region: CASSLPPGINSPLHF. The CDR3 DNA reads as TGTGCCAGCAGTTTGCCACCAGGGATTAATTCACCCCTCCACTTT.

This clone has only one observation. The chain combines TRBV11-2 with TRBJ2-7; tentatively, D is TRBD2 (5 bases). The germline V gene encodes CDR1 SGHAT and CDR2 FQNNGV. The V and J ends lost 5 bases and 6 bases respectively, with 17 bases between them. This CDR3 is 14 amino acids long. CDR3 coding DNA: TGTGCCAGCAGCACCGGCGGATCTAGCCGCGAGCAGTACTTC. Translating gives CASSTGGSSREQYF.

The chain couples TRBV7-2 to TRBJ1-1; the D is unclear. V was clipped by 1 base and J by 4 bases, with 10 bases between them. In germline, CDR1 is SGHTA, CDR2 FQGNSA. The CDR3 covers 14 residues. As DNA, the CDR3 is TGTGCCAGCAGCTTAGTGGCAGCGGTCACTGAAGCTTTCTTT. It specifies CASSLVAAVTEAFF.

This clone has only a few counts. For the CDR3, the DNA is TGTGCCAGTAGCGTGGGGGGACAGGATCTGGAGACCCAGTACTTC. This codes for CASSVGGQDLETQYF. V gene TRBV19 combines with J gene TRBJ2-5; TRBD1 matches 8 bases. Germline V gene sequence: CDR1 LNHDA, CDR2 SQIVND (reference sequence). V gave up 6 bases and J gave up 5 bases; unmatched junction bases: 11. The CDR3 runs to 15 residues.

This CDR3 is CASSLEGTGFRETQYF. The CDR3 DNA follows: TGCGCCAGCAGCTTGGAGGGGACAGGGTTTCGCGAGACCCAGTACTTC. The chain links TRBV5-1 to TRBJ2-5; 9 positions match TRBD1. V was clipped by 0 bases and J by 5 bases; unmatched bases: 8. The germline gives CDR1 SGHRS, CDR2 YFSETQ. The CDR3 extends over 16 amino acids.

The chain recombines TRBV4-2 with TRBJ2-3; D is possibly TRBD2 (6 bases). In germline, CDR1 is LGHNA, CDR2 YNFKEQ. The V end lost 3 bases, the J end lost 5 bases, and 6 bases lay between the germline ends. This CDR3 contains 12 residues. The CDR3 nucleotides are TGTGCCAGCAGCCAGGGGGGAGATACGCAGTATTTT. This encodes CASSQGGDTQYF.